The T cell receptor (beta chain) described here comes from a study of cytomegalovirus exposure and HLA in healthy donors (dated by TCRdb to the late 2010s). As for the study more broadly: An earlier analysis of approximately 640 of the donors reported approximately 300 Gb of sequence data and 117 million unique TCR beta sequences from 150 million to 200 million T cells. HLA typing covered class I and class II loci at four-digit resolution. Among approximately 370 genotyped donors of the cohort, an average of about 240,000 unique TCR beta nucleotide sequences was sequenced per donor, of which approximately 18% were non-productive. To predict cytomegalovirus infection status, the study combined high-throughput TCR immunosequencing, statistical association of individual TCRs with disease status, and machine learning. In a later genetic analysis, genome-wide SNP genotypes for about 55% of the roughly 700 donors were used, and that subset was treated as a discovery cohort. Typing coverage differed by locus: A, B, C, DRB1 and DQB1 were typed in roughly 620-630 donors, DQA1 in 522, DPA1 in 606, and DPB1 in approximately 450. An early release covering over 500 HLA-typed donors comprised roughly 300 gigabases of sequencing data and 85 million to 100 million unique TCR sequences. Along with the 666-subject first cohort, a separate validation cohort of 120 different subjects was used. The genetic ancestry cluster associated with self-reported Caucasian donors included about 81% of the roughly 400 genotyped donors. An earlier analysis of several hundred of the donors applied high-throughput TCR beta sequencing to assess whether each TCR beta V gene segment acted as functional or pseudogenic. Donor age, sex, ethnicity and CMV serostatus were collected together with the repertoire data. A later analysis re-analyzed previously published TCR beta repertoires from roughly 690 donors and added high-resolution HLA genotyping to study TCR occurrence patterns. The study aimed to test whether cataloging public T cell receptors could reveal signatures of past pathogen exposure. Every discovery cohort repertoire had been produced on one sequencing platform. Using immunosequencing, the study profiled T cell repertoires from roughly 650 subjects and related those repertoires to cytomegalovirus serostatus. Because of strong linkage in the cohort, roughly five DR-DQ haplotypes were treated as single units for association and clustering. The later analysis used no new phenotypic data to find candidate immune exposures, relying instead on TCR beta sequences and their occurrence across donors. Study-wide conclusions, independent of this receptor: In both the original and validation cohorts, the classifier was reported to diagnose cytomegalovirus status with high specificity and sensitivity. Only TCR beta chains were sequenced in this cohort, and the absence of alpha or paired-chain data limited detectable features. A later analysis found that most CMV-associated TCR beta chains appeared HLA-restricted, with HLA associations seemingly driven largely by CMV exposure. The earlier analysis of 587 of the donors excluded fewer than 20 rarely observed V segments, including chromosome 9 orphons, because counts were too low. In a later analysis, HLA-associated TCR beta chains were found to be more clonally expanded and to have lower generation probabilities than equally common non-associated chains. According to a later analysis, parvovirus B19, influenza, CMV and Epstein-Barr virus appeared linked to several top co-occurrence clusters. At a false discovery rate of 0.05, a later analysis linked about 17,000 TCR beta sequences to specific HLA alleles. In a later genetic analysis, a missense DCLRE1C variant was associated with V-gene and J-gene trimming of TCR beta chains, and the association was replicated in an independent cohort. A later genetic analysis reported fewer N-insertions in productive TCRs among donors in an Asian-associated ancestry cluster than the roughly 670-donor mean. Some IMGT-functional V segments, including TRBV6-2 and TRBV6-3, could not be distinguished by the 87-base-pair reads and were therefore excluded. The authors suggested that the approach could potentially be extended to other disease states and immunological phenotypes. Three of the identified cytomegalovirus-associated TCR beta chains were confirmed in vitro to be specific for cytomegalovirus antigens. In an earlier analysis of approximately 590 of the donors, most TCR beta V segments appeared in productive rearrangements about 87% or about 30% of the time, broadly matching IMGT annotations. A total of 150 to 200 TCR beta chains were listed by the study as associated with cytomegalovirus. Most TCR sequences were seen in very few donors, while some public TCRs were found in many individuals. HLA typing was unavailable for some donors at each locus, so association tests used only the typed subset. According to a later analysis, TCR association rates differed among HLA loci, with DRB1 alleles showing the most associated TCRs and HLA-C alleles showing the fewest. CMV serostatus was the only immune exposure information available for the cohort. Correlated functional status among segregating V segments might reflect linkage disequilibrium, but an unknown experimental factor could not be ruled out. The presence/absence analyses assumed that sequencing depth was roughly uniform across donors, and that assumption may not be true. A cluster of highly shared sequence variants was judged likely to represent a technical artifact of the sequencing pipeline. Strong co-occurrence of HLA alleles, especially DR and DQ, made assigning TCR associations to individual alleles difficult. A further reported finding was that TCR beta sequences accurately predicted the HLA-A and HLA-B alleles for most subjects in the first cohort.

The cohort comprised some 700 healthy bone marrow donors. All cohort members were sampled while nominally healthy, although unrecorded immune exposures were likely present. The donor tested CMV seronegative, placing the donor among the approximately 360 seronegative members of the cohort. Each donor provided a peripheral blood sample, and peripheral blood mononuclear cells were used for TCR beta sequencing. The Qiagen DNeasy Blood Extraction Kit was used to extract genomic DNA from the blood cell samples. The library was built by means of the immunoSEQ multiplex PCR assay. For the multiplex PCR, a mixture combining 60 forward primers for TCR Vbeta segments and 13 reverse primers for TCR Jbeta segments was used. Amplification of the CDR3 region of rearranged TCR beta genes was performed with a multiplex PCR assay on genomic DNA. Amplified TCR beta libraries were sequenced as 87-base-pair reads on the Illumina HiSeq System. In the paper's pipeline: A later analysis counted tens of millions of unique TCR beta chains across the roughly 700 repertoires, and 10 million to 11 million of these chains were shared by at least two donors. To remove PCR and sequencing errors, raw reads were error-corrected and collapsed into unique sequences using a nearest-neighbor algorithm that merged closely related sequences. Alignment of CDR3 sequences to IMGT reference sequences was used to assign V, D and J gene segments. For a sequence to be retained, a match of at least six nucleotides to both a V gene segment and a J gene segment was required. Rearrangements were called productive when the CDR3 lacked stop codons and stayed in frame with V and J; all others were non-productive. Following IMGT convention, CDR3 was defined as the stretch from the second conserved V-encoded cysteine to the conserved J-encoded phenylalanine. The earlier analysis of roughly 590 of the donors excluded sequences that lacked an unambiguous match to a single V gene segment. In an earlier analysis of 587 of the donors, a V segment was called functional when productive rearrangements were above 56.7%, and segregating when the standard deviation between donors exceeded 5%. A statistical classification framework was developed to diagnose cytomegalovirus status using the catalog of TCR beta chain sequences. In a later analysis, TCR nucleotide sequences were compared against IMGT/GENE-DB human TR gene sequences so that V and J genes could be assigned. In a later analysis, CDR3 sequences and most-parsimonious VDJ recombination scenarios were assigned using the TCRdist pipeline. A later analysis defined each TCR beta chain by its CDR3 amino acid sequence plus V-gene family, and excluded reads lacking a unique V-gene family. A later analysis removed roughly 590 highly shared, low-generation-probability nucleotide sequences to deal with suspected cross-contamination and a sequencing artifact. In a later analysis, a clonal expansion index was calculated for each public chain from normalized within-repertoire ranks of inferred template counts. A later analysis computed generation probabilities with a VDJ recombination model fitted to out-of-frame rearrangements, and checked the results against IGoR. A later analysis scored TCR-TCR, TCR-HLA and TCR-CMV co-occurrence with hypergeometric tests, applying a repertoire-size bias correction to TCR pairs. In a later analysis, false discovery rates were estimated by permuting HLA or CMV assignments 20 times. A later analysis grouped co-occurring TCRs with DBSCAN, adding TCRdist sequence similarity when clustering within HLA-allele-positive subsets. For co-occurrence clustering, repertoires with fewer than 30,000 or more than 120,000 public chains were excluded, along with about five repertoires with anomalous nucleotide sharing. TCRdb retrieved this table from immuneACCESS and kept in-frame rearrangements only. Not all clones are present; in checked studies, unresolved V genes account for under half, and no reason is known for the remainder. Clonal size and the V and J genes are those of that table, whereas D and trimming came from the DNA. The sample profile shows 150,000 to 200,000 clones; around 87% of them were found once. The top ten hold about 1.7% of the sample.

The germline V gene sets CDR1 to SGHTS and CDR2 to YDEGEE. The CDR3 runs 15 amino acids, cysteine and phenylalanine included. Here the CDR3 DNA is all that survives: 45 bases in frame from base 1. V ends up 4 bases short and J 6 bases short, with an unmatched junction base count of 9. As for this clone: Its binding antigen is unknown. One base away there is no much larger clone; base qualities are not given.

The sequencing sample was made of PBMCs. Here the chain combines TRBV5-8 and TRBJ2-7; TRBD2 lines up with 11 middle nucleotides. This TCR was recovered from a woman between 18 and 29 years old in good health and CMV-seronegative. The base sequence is TGTGCCAGCAGCCCACTACTAGCGGGAGTGGGCGAGCAGTACTTC. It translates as CASSPLLAGVGEQYF.